This T cell receptor beta chain was captured in a study of T cell responses to AZD1222 COVID-19 vaccine. Study-level findings and limits: A rise in Spike-specific TCR breadth and depth followed two AZD1222 doses. With dominance at 160-218 and 743-854, vaccine-associated CD4 TCRs spanned spike.

TCRdb keeps only in-frame clones here, not all; method: immunoSEQ multiplex PCR. The sample contains approximately 80,000 clones, around 85% of which appear only once. As regards this clone: Its antigen is unidentified.

With V trimmed by 5 bases and J by 1 base, 7 bases remained unmatched. Germline loops: CDR1 LNHDA, CDR2 SQIVND (reference sequence). The CDR3 runs to 15 residues. Some second doses came at about 4 weeks and others at about 12 weeks; these were pooled. V is TRBV19 and J is TRBJ2-7; 8 bases match TRBD1. The sample in question was peripheral blood, obtained 28 days after the second AZD1222 dose. This receptor was identified in an adult who received the AZD1222 COVID-19 vaccine. CDR3 in amino acids: CASSPWTGLSYEQYF. The CDR3 DNA reads TGTGCCAGTAGTCCATGGACAGGGCTTTCCTACGAGCAGTACTTC.